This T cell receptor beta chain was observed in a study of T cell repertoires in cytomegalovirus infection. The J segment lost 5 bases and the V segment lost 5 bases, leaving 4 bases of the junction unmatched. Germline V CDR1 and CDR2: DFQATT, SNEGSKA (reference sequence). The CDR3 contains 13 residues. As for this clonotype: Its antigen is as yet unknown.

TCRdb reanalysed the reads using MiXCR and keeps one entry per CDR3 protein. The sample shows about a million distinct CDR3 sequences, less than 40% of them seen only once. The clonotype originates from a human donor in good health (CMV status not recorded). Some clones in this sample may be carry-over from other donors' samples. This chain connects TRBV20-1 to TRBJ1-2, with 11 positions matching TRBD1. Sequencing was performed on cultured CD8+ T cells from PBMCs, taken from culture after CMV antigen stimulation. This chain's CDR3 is CSAWTGGKYGYTF. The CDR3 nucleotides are TGCAGTGCTTGGACAGGGGGCAAGTATGGCTACACCTTC.